What follows are 29 T cell receptor beta chains derived from one specimen sequenced in a study of cytomegalovirus exposure and HLA in healthy donors. The PCR used 60 Vbeta and 13 Jbeta primers. The data were produced by immunoSEQ multiplex PCR, yet TCRdb's version contains in-frame clones alone and is incomplete. The profile covers 100,000 to 120,000 clones, with 60% to 85% appearing a single time and approximately 1.3% taken by the ten largest. The sample comprised PBMCs. All receptors derive from a woman aged 25 to 39 in good health and CMV-seronegative.

The genes are TRBV6-1 and TRBJ2-7; TRBD2 matches 8 bases. The CDR3 is 12 residues long. From germline, CDR1 is MNHNS and CDR2 SASEGT. The V segment lost 7 bases and the J segment 4 bases; nucleotides outside the gene matches: 3. The CDR3 is CASKREWYEQYF. The CDR3 DNA follows: TGTGCCAGCAAGCGGGAGTGGTACGAGCAGTACTTC.

This clone appeared a few times. The chain is built from TRBV28 and TRBJ1-5; 9 nucleotides agree with TRBD1. The CDR3 consists of 14 residues. J lost 7 bases, V lost 9 bases, and 10 bases had no gene match. CDR1 is MDHEN and CDR2 is SYDVKM in the germline V gene. The CDR3 nucleotides read TGTGCCAGTAAACCGGGACAGGGAGGCCAGCCCCAGCATTTT. This encodes CASKPGQGGQPQHF.

The chain combines TRBV4-3 with TRBJ2-7, with D possibly being TRBD2 (6 bases). The CDR3 runs 19 residues. V was pared by 0 bases and J by 3 bases, with 24 bases between. Germline V lookup: CDR1 LGHNA, CDR2 YSLEER. The CDR3 DNA sequence: TGCGCCAGCAGCCAAGAATTGTCCATGCGGGATCGGATCGTCTACGAGCAGTACTTC. This sequence encodes CASSQELSMRDRIVYEQYF.

The chain is built from TRBV5-1 and TRBJ2-7, with TRBD2 matching 16 bases. The CDR3 totals 16 residues. CDR1 is SGHRS and CDR2 is YFSETQ in the germline V gene. Trimming removed 4 bases from V and 7 bases from J; junction bases left unmatched: 8. The CDR3 DNA reads as TGCGCCAGCAGCATGGGACTAGCGGGAGGGCCCGGAGAGCAGTACTTC. This translates into CASSMGLAGGPGEQYF.

CDR3 sequence: CASSYRDNEQFF. DNA of the CDR3: TGTGCCAGCAGTTACCGCGACAATGAGCAGTTCTTC. V usage is TRBV6-6 and J usage is TRBJ2-1; D is ambiguous. CDR3 size: 12 residues. V lost 2 bases to trimming and J lost 5 bases, with 4 bases between them. Germline-derived CDR1 and CDR2 are MNHNY and SVGAGI (reference sequence).

Only one count was recorded for this clone. The rearrangement uses TRBV6-5 and TRBJ2-7; 10 bases agree with TRBD2. The CDR3 sequence is 15 residues long. Per the germline V gene, CDR1 is MNHEY and CDR2 is SVGAGI. V trimming: 5 bases; J trimming: 6 bases; junction bases outside the gene matches: 10. CDR3 in amino acids: CASSPPGLASTEQYF. The CDR3 DNA reads TGTGCCAGCAGTCCTCCGGGACTAGCGAGTACCGAGCAGTACTTC.

The chain links TRBV4-3 to TRBJ2-1, with D possibly being TRBD2 (5 bases). The CDR3 spans 18 residues. Germline V gene data show CDR1 as LGHNA and CDR2 as YSLEER. V dropped 0 bases and J dropped 4 bases, with 19 bases sitting between them. CDR3 sequence reads: CASSQEISPLAPYNEQFF. The CDR3 DNA sequence: TGCGCCAGCAGCCAAGAAATCAGCCCGCTAGCCCCATACAATGAGCAGTTCTTC.

This clone was observed a single time. This chain joins TRBV6-5 and TRBJ2-7; D may be TRBD2 (7 bases). Germline V CDR1 and CDR2: MNHEY, SVGAGI. Trimming left V 6 bases short and J 2 bases short, with 14 bases between. The CDR3 totals 14 residues. CDR3 sequence reads: CASRGGLWPYEQYF. Here the CDR3 DNA reads TGTGCCAGCAGGGGGGGGCTTTGGCCCTACGAGCAGTACTTC.

This chain links TRBV5-6 with TRBJ2-1, with TRBD1 matching over 10 bases. This CDR3 contains 18 residues. CDR1 and CDR2 (germline): SGHDT, YYEEEE. Trimming cost V 3 bases and J 2 bases; bases outside gene matches: 11. CDR3: CASSWNRDRGSTYNEQFF. Written as DNA, the CDR3 is TGTGCCAGCAGCTGGAACCGGGACAGGGGAAGCACCTACAATGAGCAGTTCTTC.

This clone was found a few times. J is TRBJ2-1 and V is TRBV9, with 9 bases aligning to TRBD2. The CDR3 extends over 18 amino acids. Trimming removed 0 bases from V and 4 bases from J; junction bases left unmatched: 11. CDR1 is SGDLS and CDR2 is YYNGEE in the germline V gene. The CDR3: CASSVVVSGGPFYNEQFF. The CDR3 DNA sequence: TGTGCCAGCAGCGTAGTGGTTAGCGGGGGCCCCTTTTACAATGAGCAGTTCTTC.

This chain uses TRBV27 with TRBJ1-5, with D possibly being TRBD1 (6 bases). This CDR3 has 12 residues. The germline V gene encodes CDR1 MNHEY and CDR2 SMNVEV (reference sequence). Trimming removed 8 bases at V and 4 bases at J, with 9 bases between. CDR3 bases: TGTGCCAGCGGTCAGGGGAATCAGCCCCAGCATTTT. It is translated as CASGQGNQPQHF.

Comments on this clone: The sample contains more than one DNA sequence encoding this CDR3. The chain combines TRBV7-2 with TRBJ2-7; D call uncertain. The CDR3 has 11 amino acids. V was cut by 5 bases and J by 4 bases, with 6 bases left in between. Germline V gives CDR1 SGHTA, CDR2 FQGNSA. CDR3 amino acids: CASSNRYEQYF. The DNA for the CDR3 is TGTGCCAGCAGCAATCGGTACGAGCAGTACTTC. The variable domain in full, completed from reference TRBV7-2 and TRBJ2-7, reads GAGVSQSPSNKVTEKGKDVELRCDPISGHTALYWYRQSLGQGLEFLIYFQGNSAPDKSGLPSDRFSAERTGGSVSTLTIQRTQQEDSAVYLCASSNRYEQYFGPGTRLTVT.

Only one count was recorded for this clone. This sequence joins TRBV28 and TRBJ2-6, with 7 bases fitting TRBD1. The J segment lost 4 bases and the V segment lost 9 bases, leaving 6 bases of the junction unmatched. CDR1 is MDHEN and CDR2 is SYDVKM in the germline V gene. The CDR3 is made up of 14 amino acids. The DNA for the CDR3 is TGTGCCAGTCAGACAGGGCAGGGGGCCAACGTCCTGACTTTC. It is translated as CASQTGQGANVLTF.

The J gene is TRBJ2-7, the V gene TRBV5-1, with a weak D call TRBD1 (6 bases). The CDR3 spans 14 residues. Trimming left V 4 bases short and J 4 bases short, with 15 bases between. The V gene's germline CDR1 is SGHRS and CDR2 YFSETQ. The CDR3 nucleotides are TGCGCCAGCAGCGAACCGGGACAACTATACGAGCAGTACTTC. Its protein product is CASSEPGQLYEQYF.

This rearrangement joins TRBV11-2 to TRBJ1-5, with D perhaps matching TRBD1 (5 bases). V was trimmed by 5 bases and J by 9 bases, leaving 17 bases between them. This CDR3 region has 14 residues. Germline V lookup: CDR1 SGHAT, CDR2 FQNNGV. The CDR3 spells CASSEGTYLGPQHF. The CDR3 DNA follows: TGTGCCAGCAGCGAAGGGACTTACCTCGGGCCCCAGCATTTT.

This clone came up a few times. The CDR3 sequence is CAISESSAGISYEQYF. Here the CDR3 DNA reads TGTGCCATCAGTGAGTCGTCGGCAGGAATCTCCTACGAGCAGTACTTC. The chain has TRBV10-3 and TRBJ2-7; no clear D. The V gene's germline CDR1 is ENHRY and CDR2 SYGVKD. Trimming cost V 0 bases and J 0 bases, with 12 bases left between them. The CDR3 is made up of 16 amino acids.

The gene calls are TRBV18 and TRBJ1-1; 7 bases line up with TRBD1. This CDR3 comprises 14 residues. The J segment lost 7 bases and the V segment lost 4 bases, leaving 9 bases of the junction unmatched. Germline values: CDR1 KGHSH, CDR2 LQKENI. This CDR3 is CASSLGQAMNEAFF. CDR3 DNA sequence: TGTGCCAGCTCACTCGGACAGGCGATGAATGAAGCTTTCTTT.

CDR3 protein: CASSQDDIGREKLFF. In nucleotides, the CDR3 is TGCGCCAGCAGCCAAGATGACATCGGTCGGGAAAAACTGTTTTTT. V usage is TRBV4-1 and J usage is TRBJ1-4; D is uncertain. The CDR3 loop spans 15 amino acids. Germline CDR1 MGHRA, CDR2 YSYEKL. V was shortened by 0 bases and J by 8 bases, with 13 bases between the two germline ends.

The gene calls are TRBV5-1 and TRBJ1-5; unclear D gene. This CDR3 spans 13 amino acids. Trimming took 0 bases from V and 7 from J, leaving 8 bases between them. Germline loops: CDR1 SGHRS, CDR2 YFSETQ. The CDR3 sequence: CASSLDGRQPQHF. Written as DNA, the CDR3 is TGCGCCAGCAGCTTGGACGGGAGGCAGCCCCAGCATTTT.

This chain uses TRBV19 with TRBJ2-1; weak D call: TRBD1 (6 bases). V was clipped by 5 bases and J by 3 bases, with 8 bases between them. The CDR3 sequence is 13 residues long. Per the germline V gene, CDR1 is LNHDA and CDR2 is SQIVND (reference sequence). The CDR3 protein is CASSADSYNEQFF. The CDR3 DNA follows: TGTGCCAGTAGTGCGGACAGCTACAATGAGCAGTTCTTC.

The gene calls are TRBV18 and TRBJ2-2; D is perhaps TRBD1 (6 bases). The germline gives CDR1 KGHSH, CDR2 LQKENI. Trimming removed 3 bases from V and 5 bases from J, with 7 bases in between. The CDR3 totals 13 residues. CDR3 amino acids: CASSPGQTGELFF. CDR3 nucleotides: TGTGCCAGCTCACCCGGACAGACCGGGGAGCTGTTTTTT. Using reference TRBV18 and TRBJ2-2 for the parts outside the CDR3, the full variable domain is NAGVMQNPRHLVRRRGQEARLRCSPMKGHSHVYWYRQLPEEGLKFMVYLQKENIIDESGMPKERFSAEFPKEGPSILRIQQVVRGDSAAYFCASSPGQTGELFFGEGSRLTVL.

The gene calls are TRBV11-2 and TRBJ2-7; possibly TRBD1 for D (6 bases). V lost 5 bases to trimming and J lost 6 bases, with 26 bases between them. Germline V gene sequence: CDR1 SGHAT, CDR2 FQNNGV. This CDR3 is built from 17 residues. CDR3 coding DNA: TGTGCCAGCAGCCCTCTCGTCGGGACAAGCCTCCGTACCGAGCAGTACTTC. Residues: CASSPLVGTSLRTEQYF.

The chain couples TRBV28 to TRBJ2-1; 8 bases line up with TRBD2. CDR1 and CDR2 from the germline V gene are MDHEN and SYDVKM. The CDR3 has 15 residues. J gave up 4 bases and V 5 bases, and 7 bases lay outside the gene matches. The CDR3 protein is CASSPTSGVYNEQFF. DNA for the CDR3: TGTGCCAGCAGTCCCACTAGCGGAGTATACAATGAGCAGTTCTTC.

The V call is TRBV7-3, the J call TRBJ2-1, with a possible D match to TRBD2 (6 bases). Trimming stripped 5 bases from V and 8 bases from J, with 7 bases between. Germline V gene sequence: CDR1 SGHTA, CDR2 FQGTGA. CDR3 size: 11 residues. In DNA, the CDR3 is TGTGCCAGCAGCGGAGGGGATGAGCAGTTCTTC. Translating gives CASSGGDEQFF.

The J gene is TRBJ1-3, the V gene TRBV7-9; D not resolved. With 5 bases removed from V and 3 bases from J, the gap between germline ends came to 14 bases. Germline loops: CDR1 SEHNR, CDR2 FQNEAQ (reference sequence). The CDR3 extends over 15 amino acids. This CDR3 is CASSSIFESGNTIYF. Here the CDR3 DNA reads TGTGCCAGCAGCAGCATATTTGAGAGTGGAAACACCATATATTTT. The whole variable domain, remainder taken from reference TRBV7-9 and TRBJ1-3, is DTGVSQNPRHKITKRGQNVTFRCDPISEHNRLYWYRQTLGQGPEFLTYFQNEAQLEKSRLLSDRFSAERPKGSFSTLEIQRTEQGDSAMYLCASSSIFESGNTIYFGEGSWLTVV.

V gene TRBV7-2 combines with J gene TRBJ2-1, with TRBD1 matching 7 bases. The CDR3 length is 15 residues. With 3 bases clipped from V and 3 bases from J, the junction kept 5 bases outside the gene matches. Germline loops: CDR1 SGHTA, CDR2 FQGNSA. For the CDR3, the DNA is TGTGCCAGCAGCTTGGGACAGCTACTCTACAATGAGCAGTTCTTC. This sequence encodes CASSLGQLLYNEQFF.

The gene calls are TRBV2 and TRBJ1-1, with D possibly TRBD1 on 5 matching bases. V was clipped by 4 bases and J by 4 bases, with 13 bases between them. The CDR3 extends over 14 amino acids. Germline V gives CDR1 SNHLY, CDR2 FYNNEI. The CDR3 sequence is CASSGQGTATEAFF. DNA for the CDR3: TGTGCCAGCAGTGGGCAGGGAACCGCCACTGAAGCTTTCTTT.

This clone has just one count. The chain has TRBV20-1 and TRBJ2-1, with D maybe TRBD1 (6 bases). From germline, CDR1 is DFQATT and CDR2 SNEGSKA (reference sequence). V was shortened by 5 bases and J by 7 bases, with 9 bases between the two germline ends. This CDR3 spans 11 amino acids. The CDR3 DNA reads TGCAGTGCTGAGAGGGGGAATGAGCAGTTCTTC. As protein: CSAERGNEQFF.

As to this clone: This sample includes further DNA sequences coding for the same CDR3. The CDR3 region is CASSLGGGQETQYF. The CDR3 nucleotides read TGCGCCAGCAGCTTAGGGGGGGGCCAAGAGACCCAGTACTTC. The chain couples TRBV5-1 to TRBJ2-5, with D possibly being TRBD2 (7 bases). The CDR3 is made up of 14 amino acids. Germline V gene data show CDR1 as SGHRS and CDR2 as YFSETQ. Trimming took 2 bases from V and 1 from J, leaving 9 bases between them.